These 9 T cell receptor beta chains originate from one sample sequenced in a study of technical replicates of blood from a handful of donors. Method: immunoSEQ multiplex PCR; TCRdb's copy keeps in-frame clones and lacks some. Among approximately 50,000 clones, 95% to 97% were seen once, and the ten largest hold around 0.4%. Source material: T cells isolated from PBMCs. The receptors stem from a human donor in good health.

The gene calls are TRBV5-1 and TRBJ1-3; 8 bases match TRBD1. After removal of 6 bases from V and 4 bases from J, the junction contained 6 bases not matched to a gene. The CDR3 loop spans 14 amino acids. CDR1 and CDR2 (germline): SGHRS, YFSETQ. As DNA, the CDR3 is TGCGCCAGCATGTTGACAGGGGAGGGAAACACCATATATTTT. This encodes CASMLTGEGNTIYF.

The V and J genes are TRBV6-6 and TRBJ2-7, with 7 bases matching TRBD1. The CDR3 is 14 residues long. Losses at the gene ends were 8 bases for V and 4 bases for J; bases not matched to a gene: 11. In germline, CDR1 is MNHNY, CDR2 SVGAGI (reference sequence). As DNA, the CDR3 is TGTGCCAGCTTACTTACGACAGGGAGTTACGAGCAGTACTTC. Amino acid sequence: CASLLTTGSYEQYF.

V usage is TRBV10-3 and J usage is TRBJ2-7, with 9 bases matching TRBD2. With 10 bases clipped from V and 6 bases from J, the junction kept 10 bases outside the gene matches. The CDR3 extends over 13 amino acids. CDR1 and CDR2 (germline): ENHRY, SYGVKD. The CDR3 spells CATTPGLATEQYF. The CDR3 DNA sequence: TGTGCCACTACCCCGGGACTAGCAACCGAGCAGTACTTC.

V and J are TRBV5-1 and TRBJ2-7; the match to TRBD2 covers 8 bases. Trimming at V came to 4 bases and at J to 5 bases, leaving 11 bases not matched to a gene. This CDR3 contains 15 residues. Germline CDR1 and CDR2: SGHRS and YFSETQ. The CDR3 loop reads CASSLLAGLSDEQYF. The CDR3 nucleotides are TGCGCCAGCAGCCTCCTAGCGGGCCTTAGCGACGAGCAGTACTTC. The complete variable domain, with remaining parts taken from reference TRBV5-1 and TRBJ2-7, reads KAGVTQTPRYLIKTRGQQVTLSCSPISGHRSVSWYQQTPGQGLQFLFEYFSETQRNKGNFPGRFSGRQFSNSRSEMNVSTLELGDSALYLCASSLLAGLSDEQYFGPGTRLTVT.

CDR3 region: CASSLSGQGITEAFF. The CDR3, as DNA: TGTGCCAGCAGTTTATCAGGACAGGGTATCACTGAAGCTTTCTTT. The V gene is TRBV27, the J gene TRBJ1-1; TRBD1 matches 8 bases. The germline CDR1 and CDR2 sequences are MNHEY and SMNVEV (reference sequence). This CDR3 has 15 residues. V lost 0 bases, J lost 4 bases, and 4 bases stayed unmatched.

The chain joins TRBV19 to TRBJ2-7; TRBD1 is a possible D gene (5 bases). The V gene lost 0 bases and the J gene lost 9 bases, with 15 bases spanning the gap. The CDR3 is 14 amino acids. The germline CDR1 and CDR2 sequences are LNHDA and SQIVND (reference sequence). Written as DNA, the CDR3 is TGTGCCAGTAGTATAGATCGCCCCAGGGCAGCGCAGTACTTC. Translated, it gives CASSIDRPRAAQYF.

The CDR3 region is CASSLTSGGREQYF. The CDR3 nucleotides are TGTGCCAGCAGTTTGACTAGCGGGGGTAGGGAGCAGTACTTC. The chain carries TRBV27 and TRBJ2-7, with 12 bases identical to TRBD2. Germline loops: CDR1 MNHEY, CDR2 SMNVEV (reference sequence). This CDR3 spans 14 amino acids. Losses at the gene ends were 3 bases for V and 7 bases for J; bases not matched to a gene: 4.

This sequence joins TRBV19 and TRBJ1-2, with D unresolved. V dropped 4 bases and J dropped 3 bases, with 9 bases sitting between them. The CDR3 is made up of 13 amino acids. Per germline, CDR1 LNHDA and CDR2 SQIVND (reference sequence). CDR3 in amino acids: CASSTNLDYGYTF. The CDR3 DNA is TGTGCCAGTAGTACTAATCTGGACTATGGCTACACCTTC.

The chain carries TRBV6-5 and TRBJ1-1; D is perhaps TRBD1 (5 bases). This CDR3 is 13 amino acids long. CDR1 and CDR2 (germline): MNHEY, SVGAGI. Trimming pared 6 bases from V and 6 bases from J, leaving 14 bases between. CDR3 sequence reads: CASSTGNLAEAFF. CDR3 bases: TGTGCCAGCAGCACAGGTAATTTAGCTGAAGCTTTCTTT.